What follows are 3 T cell receptor beta chains derived from one specimen sequenced in a study of blood T cell repertoires in COVID-19. Some clones are missing from TCRdb's copy, which holds only in-frame ones; the method was immunoSEQ multiplex PCR. There are fewer than 300,000 clones in the sample; 88% occur only once, and about 8.6% lies in the top ten. Sequencing was done on a sample of peripheral blood. These receptors were obtained from a man aged 18 to 35 with active or convalescent COVID-19.

This chain links TRBV19 with TRBJ1-2; TRBD1 is a possible D gene (6 bases). Germline V lookup: CDR1 LNHDA, CDR2 SQIVND (reference sequence). Trimming stripped 7 bases from V and 1 base from J, with 13 bases between. The CDR3 contains 14 residues. The CDR3 protein is CASIRGGLNYGYTF. Here the CDR3 DNA reads TGTGCCAGTATACGGGGGGGCCTTAACTATGGCTACACCTTC.

The chain is built from TRBV7-2 and TRBJ1-1, with D perhaps TRBD1 (6 bases). Germline-derived CDR1 and CDR2 are SGHTA and FQGNSA. Trimming cost V 2 bases and J 5 bases, with 15 bases left between them. This CDR3 region has 15 residues. The CDR3 region has the DNA TGTGCCAGCAGCTTATGGGCAGGGGAAGGTACTGAAGCTTTCTTT. Translating gives CASSLWAGEGTEAFF.

The chain has TRBV4-3 and TRBJ2-7; perhaps TRBD1 as D (5 bases). The CDR3 loop spans 16 amino acids. Germline-derived CDR1 and CDR2 are LGHNA and YSLEER. The V end lost 0 bases, the J end lost 0 bases, and 12 bases lay between the germline ends. CDR3 amino acids: CASSQEFSGPSYEQYF. For the CDR3, the DNA is TGCGCCAGCAGCCAAGAATTTTCAGGGCCCTCCTACGAGCAGTACTTC.